This note documents a single TCR beta chain sequence. CDR1 is MGHDK, CDR2 SYGVNS, per germline. The CDR3 is made up of 15 amino acids. The trim removed 4 bases at V and 5 bases at J, leaving 5 bases unmatched. The data stem from a study of blood T cells in healthy people across ages. For the second PCR, which ran for about 7 to 12 cycles, a sample-barcoded 5' primer and a J-beta primer mix were used. TCRdb ran MiXCR on the 5' RACE reads and lists one entry per CDR3 protein. The repertoire holds 1.5 million to 1.8 million distinct CDR3 sequences, with roughly 43% as singletons. This receptor was taken from a woman aged 18-35 years in good health. The specimen sequenced was blood. This rearrangement joins TRBV25-1 to TRBJ1-6, with 7 bases matching TRBD1. The CDR3 spells CASSGGTANNSPLHF. DNA for the CDR3: TGTGCCAGCAGTGGGGGGACAGCTAATAATTCACCCCTCCACTTT.